The TCR beta chain described here comes from a study of blood T cell repertoires in COVID-19 (dated by TCRdb to about 2020). For context, the study as a whole: Collaborator samples came from the United States, Italy and Spain and covered acute and convalescent phases of COVID-19. HLA class I and class II types, where available, came from metadata supplied by the sample provider rather than from assay-based typing. Nearly every sample came with metadata listing a de-identified subject ID, COVID-19 status, age in years and sex. Samples were obtained from the ongoing ImmuneRACE study (first 160 participants) and from roughly 1,300 subjects provided by 6 global collaborators. The material from the prospective study consisted of cDNA or gDNA derived from T cells, B-cell-depleted T cells, or PBMCs. The repertoires were released in a freely available public database meant as a resource for research on the immune response to SARS-CoV-2. Subjects who had been exposed to COVID-19, were actively infected with it, or had recovered from it provided the deeply sampled blood TCRbeta repertoires that made up the dataset.

The collaborating institutions used their own protocols to collect whole blood in K2EDTA tubes. For TCRbeta analysis, collaborator samples were shipped as frozen whole blood, as isolated PBMCs, or as DNA extracted from either sample type. Including cysteine and phenylalanine, the CDR3 has 15 amino acids. Of all the DNA, just the CDR3 is kept, 45 bases in frame from base 1. The germline V gene (reference sequence) supplies CDR1 LNHDA and CDR2 SQIVND. The V end gives up 6 bases and the J end 6 bases, leaving 10 bases in the junction not matched to a gene. This clone appeared a few times. What this receptor recognizes is not known. Per-nucleotide qualities are absent, and no much larger clonotype sits a single base away. General conclusions and limits of the study: How much clinical and demographic metadata was included differed by source and by participant, and the metadata was provided uncurated.

The immunoSEQ Assay, a bias-controlled multiplex PCR, was used to amplify TCRbeta CDR3 regions from genomic DNA. For the original study's pipeline: The number of nucleated cells in each sample was estimated from the amplification of reference gene primers within the assay. Sequence reads were collapsed and filtered to measure the absolute abundance of every unique TCRbeta CDR3 rearrangement. For each sample, productive Simpson clonality was calculated as the square root of Simpson's diversity index over productive rearrangements. Imported from immuneACCESS, the table was reduced by TCRdb to in-frame sequences with V and J called. These copies leave out some clones; in studies compared against another copy, an unresolved V gene accounts for under half, and the cause of the remainder is not known. V and J calls and clone size are those listed in that table; D and trimming were worked out from the DNA. Present in this sample are about 180,000 clones, roughly four fifths of which were seen just once. The ten top clones hold 6% to 8.5% of the sample.

The sample taken for sequencing was peripheral blood. The source of this sequence is a human donor in a cohort sampled during active COVID-19. The chain was built from TRBV19 and TRBJ1-5, and 8 junction bases match TRBD1. This receptor carries the CDR3 CASRPDRGIGQPQHF. The nucleotides are TGTGCCAGTAGACCCGACAGGGGCATAGGTCAGCCCCAGCATTTT.